This T cell receptor (beta chain) was observed in a study of OX40 agonist ivuxolimab in advanced cancers. Across the whole study: The study enrolled dose-escalation patients with hepatocellular carcinoma, melanoma, renal cell or head and neck cancer. Study-wide points: Both CD4+ and CD8+ T cell populations in blood had undergone clonal expansion by week 6 at 0.1 to 3.0 mg/kg.

A word on this clone: The target antigen is unknown.

Sequencing was performed with immunoSEQ multiplex PCR; in TCRdb, only in-frame clones are kept and a portion is missing. This sample carries about 61,000 clones, over 80% of them seen once, and the ten largest clones take around 20%. The CDR3 is made up of 12 amino acids. The source of this sequence is an adult with an advanced solid tumor such as melanoma, head and neck, liver or kidney cancer. Material: CD4+ or CD8+ T cells sorted from blood, obtained in a trial of the OX40 agonist ivuxolimab. This chain links TRBV12-2 with TRBJ2-7; the table's D gene call, TRBD1, was not cross checked with the DNA. TRBV12-2 represents a pseudogene. The CDR3 is CASRFPRQGTNV. CDR3 DNA sequence: TGTGCAAGTCGCTTTCCTCGGCAGGGGACGAACGTC.